These 23 T cell receptor beta chains share one sample of origin, sequenced in a study of shared clonotypes between healthy human individuals. Profiling relied on immunoSEQ multiplex PCR, and the TCRdb table lists in-frame clones only, not all of them. The data hold around 1.1 million clones, with 70% to 85% observed a single time. Input material: memory CD4+ T cells from PBMCs. Subset of the sample: CD45RA-negative fraction. The source of these receptors is a man younger than 35 in good health. Some clones in this sample may be carry-over from other donors' samples.

V is TRBV7-3 and J is TRBJ2-2; tentative D call: TRBD2 (5 bases). V gave up 5 bases and J gave up 8 bases, with 15 bases separating them. The CDR3 is 14 amino acids. The germline V gene has CDR1 SGHTA and CDR2 FQGTGA. DNA of the CDR3: TGTGCCAGCAGCAGGACTGGAAAAAGGGGGGAGCTGTTTTTT. Encoded protein: CASSRTGKRGELFF.

The chain combines TRBV7-8 with TRBJ1-2; D gene unclear. Germline-derived CDR1 and CDR2 are SGHVS and FQNEAQ. Trimming pared 0 bases from V and 2 bases from J, leaving 7 bases between. The CDR3 covers 14 residues. CDR3 nucleotides: TGTGCCAGCAGCTTAGCAGGGCGGAACTATGGCTACACCTTC. This codes for CASSLAGRNYGYTF.

On this clone: A much larger clone is a single base away; this may be a read error. This CDR3 reads CSAAGNTEAFF. The CDR3 bases are TGCAGCGCTGCAGGGAACACTGAAGCTTTCTTT. This chain joins TRBV29-1 and TRBJ1-1; D is uncertain. This CDR3 is 11 amino acids long. Trimming removed 7 bases from V and 1 base from J, with 7 bases in between. The germline CDR1 and CDR2 sequences are SQVTM and ANQGSEA.

CDR3 DNA: TGCGCCAGCAGCTTGGGTAAGGGCACAGATACGCAGTATTTT. This translates into CASSLGKGTDTQYF. The chain is built from TRBV5-1 and TRBJ2-3; D is uncertain. Deletions cut 0 bases from V and 1 base from J, with 6 bases between. Germline V gives CDR1 SGHRS, CDR2 YFSETQ. This CDR3 region has 14 residues.

This clone has just one count. V gene TRBV7-9 combines with J gene TRBJ2-1; 7 bases fit TRBD2. CDR3 length: 15 amino acids. The V gene's germline CDR1 is SEHNR and CDR2 FQNEAQ (reference sequence). V lost 1 base to trimming and J lost 2 bases; unmatched junction nucleotides: 2. The CDR3 region is CASSLGGSPYNEQFF. CDR3 coding DNA: TGTGCCAGCAGCTTAGGCGGGAGTCCCTACAATGAGCAGTTCTTC.

This chain links TRBV19 with TRBJ2-7; a possible D gene is TRBD1 (6 bases). The CDR3 spans 16 residues. Deletions cut 3 bases from V and 2 bases from J, with 17 bases between. From germline, CDR1 is LNHDA and CDR2 SQIVND (reference sequence). DNA of the CDR3: TGTGCCAGTAGTATGACAACCAGGGGAAGGACCTACGAGCAGTACTTC. Protein: CASSMTTRGRTYEQYF.

J is TRBJ2-3 and V is TRBV4-3, with TRBD1 identical over 8 bases. The CDR3 totals 14 residues. Germline V CDR1 and CDR2: LGHNA, YSLEER. Trimming at V came to 1 base and at J to 3 bases, leaving 0 bases not matched to a gene. The CDR3: CASSQGTGTDTQYF. Written as DNA, the CDR3 is TGCGCCAGCAGCCAAGGGACAGGGACAGATACGCAGTATTTT.

V gene TRBV28 combines with J gene TRBJ1-2; D not resolved. Germline CDR1 reads MDHEN; CDR2 reads SYDVKM. The CDR3 spans 15 residues. V was trimmed by 5 bases and J by 4 bases, leaving 17 bases between them. CDR3: CASSPHRANPYGYTF. CDR3 in DNA: TGTGCCAGCAGTCCTCACCGGGCTAACCCCTATGGCTACACCTTC.

The chain uses TRBV15 and TRBJ2-7; D assignment may be TRBD1 or TRBD2 (6 bases each). The CDR3 length is 14 residues. V lost 3 bases and J lost 2, with 11 bases in between. Germline CDR1 reads LNHNV; CDR2 reads YYDKDF (reference sequence). The CDR3 spells CATSSLGGTYEQYF. CDR3 nucleotides: TGTGCCACCAGCAGTCTAGGGGGGACCTACGAGCAGTACTTC. Using reference TRBV15 and TRBJ2-7 for the parts outside the CDR3, the full variable domain is DAMVIQNPRYQVTQFGKPVTLSCSQTLNHNVMYWYQQKSSQAPKLLFHYYDKDFNNEADTPDNFQSRRPNTSFCFLDIRSPGLGDTAMYLCATSSLGGTYEQYFGPGTRLTVT.

The rearrangement joins TRBV5-1 to TRBJ2-5; no definite D call. CDR3 length equals 13 residues. Trimming pared 4 bases from V and 4 bases from J, leaving 11 bases between. Germline V gene sequence: CDR1 SGHRS, CDR2 YFSETQ. CDR3 amino acids: CASSPGPGETQYF. CDR3 in DNA: TGCGCCAGCAGCCCTGGACCCGGAGAGACCCAGTACTTC.

The CDR3 spells CAWSGRGTMNTEAFF. The CDR3 region has the DNA TGTGCCTGGAGTGGTCGCGGGACGATGAACACTGAAGCTTTCTTT. The rearrangement joins TRBV30 to TRBJ1-1, with D possibly matching TRBD1 (5 bases). Germline loops: CDR1 GTSNPN, CDR2 SVGIG (reference sequence). The CDR3 extends over 15 amino acids. Trimming took 1 base from V and 0 from J, leaving 12 bases between them.

The chain links TRBV7-2 to TRBJ2-2; the match to TRBD2 covers 9 bases. Germline-derived CDR1 and CDR2 are SGHTA and FQGNSA. The CDR3 is 17 residues long. V gave up 5 bases and J gave up 6 bases; unmatched junction bases: 13. Here the CDR3 reads CASSRGVAGERSGELFF. CDR3 DNA: TGTGCCAGCAGCCGGGGGGTAGCGGGAGAGAGGTCCGGGGAGCTGTTTTTT.

The chain joins TRBV15 to TRBJ1-5; D not certain. With 0 bases removed from V and 8 bases from J, the gap between germline ends came to 8 bases. The germline gives CDR1 LNHNV, CDR2 YYDKDF (reference sequence). The CDR3 has 13 residues. The CDR3 DNA reads TGTGCCACCAGCAGAGATCCCGTAGAGCCCCAGCATTTT. It yields the protein CATSRDPVEPQHF.

The V and J genes are TRBV6-8 and TRBJ1-5, with D unresolved. Deletions cut 3 bases from V and 2 bases from J, with 8 bases between. The CDR3 has 14 amino acids. CDR1 and CDR2 (germline): MNHGY, SAAAGT. CDR3 nucleotides: TGTGCCAGCAGTTATGCAGAACGCAATCAGCCCCAGCATTTT. This encodes CASSYAERNQPQHF.

The rearrangement uses TRBV10-2 and TRBJ1-2, with D possibly TRBD1 on 5 matching bases. V lost 6 bases and J lost 7, with 21 bases in between. The CDR3 extends over 15 amino acids. Per the germline V gene, CDR1 is WSHSY and CDR2 is SAAADI. The CDR3 spells CASSDPTLRGVGYTF. In DNA form, the CDR3 reads TGCGCCAGCAGCGACCCCACTTTAAGGGGAGTTGGCTACACCTTC.

The chain combines TRBV28 with TRBJ2-7; possible D gene TRBD2, 6 bases. The CDR3 covers 13 residues. V lost 11 bases to trimming and J lost 2 bases, with 16 bases between them. Germline-derived CDR1 and CDR2 are MDHEN and SYDVKM. The CDR3 DNA reads as TGTGCCGCCTCAGCGGGCGTAACCTACGAGCAGTACTTC. This encodes CAASAGVTYEQYF.

The chain joins TRBV30 to TRBJ1-1, with TRBD1 identical over 9 bases. This CDR3 spans 13 amino acids. The ends lost 1 base at V and 7 bases at J; junction bases unmatched: 4. Germline V CDR1 and CDR2: GTSNPN, SVGIG (reference sequence). CDR3 region: CAWSAGQGSEAFF. DNA for the CDR3: TGTGCCTGGAGTGCGGGACAGGGAAGTGAAGCTTTCTTT.

A note on this clone: Additional DNA sequences in this sample encode the identical CDR3. The V gene is TRBV28, the J gene TRBJ2-1; D is unresolved. V was pared by 3 bases and J by 3 bases, with 3 bases between. Germline V gene lookup returns CDR1 MDHEN and CDR2 SYDVKM. The CDR3 runs to 12 residues. The CDR3 DNA sequence: TGTGCCAGCAGTTTTAGCTACAATGAGCAGTTCTTC. Translation: CASSFSYNEQFF.

The V gene is TRBV5-5, the J gene TRBJ2-1; D is unclear. Deletions cut 0 bases from V and 10 bases from J, with 11 bases between. This CDR3 is 13 amino acids long. Germline lookup yields CDR1 SGHKS and CDR2 YYEKEE (reference sequence). In DNA form, the CDR3 reads TGTGCCAGCAGCTTGGCTCTCTGGGCAGAGCAGTTCTTC. Amino acids: CASSLALWAEQFF.

This clone showed up many times. Other nucleotide sequences in the sample specify the same CDR3. The rearrangement uses TRBV30 and TRBJ1-5; D call uncertain. This CDR3 contains 13 residues. V lost 3 bases and J lost 2, with 8 bases in between. Germline CDR1 is GTSNPN and CDR2 is SVGIG (reference sequence). CDR3 amino acids: CAWSNGGNQPQHF. The CDR3 DNA reads as TGTGCCTGGAGCAACGGGGGCAATCAGCCCCAGCATTTT.

The chain has TRBV28 and TRBJ1-2; 11 bases map to TRBD1. The V segment lost 5 bases and the J segment 5 bases; nucleotides outside the gene matches: 16. The germline V gene encodes CDR1 MDHEN and CDR2 SYDVKM. The CDR3 loop spans 18 amino acids. In DNA, the CDR3 is TGTGCCAGCAGTCCCCCCTTGGACAGGGGGCTCGTTAGATATGGCTACACCTTC. Amino acid sequence: CASSPPLDRGLVRYGYTF.

This sequence joins TRBV11-2 and TRBJ2-3; 9 nucleotides align to TRBD1. The trim removed 4 bases at V and 4 bases at J, leaving 3 bases unmatched. This CDR3 is 14 amino acids long. CDR1 and CDR2 from the germline V gene are SGHAT and FQNNGV. In nucleotides, the CDR3 is TGTGCCAGCAGCTCGTGGACAGGGGCAGATACGCAGTATTTT. This codes for CASSSWTGADTQYF.

This clone was recorded a few times. This chain uses TRBV2 with TRBJ1-1; TRBD1 aligns across 8 bases. This CDR3 spans 13 amino acids. Germline-derived CDR1 and CDR2 are SNHLY and FYNNEI. V gave up 7 bases and J gave up 6 bases; unmatched junction bases: 7. The CDR3 is CASTEDRDAEAFF. The CDR3 nucleotides read TGTGCCAGCACTGAGGACAGGGACGCTGAAGCTTTCTTT.